This TCR beta chain was captured in a study of Graves' ophthalmopathy and Graves' hyperthyroidism (dated by TCRdb to 2016 to 2018). Regarding the study in general: Peripheral blood was collected at initial diagnosis, prior to any treatment. TCR beta repertoire signatures were used to distinguish Graves' ophthalmopathy from Graves' hyperthyroidism and to predict progression to ophthalmopathy. In total, under 150 blood samples were TCR-sequenced: 40 to 45 ophthalmopathy, around 75 hyperthyroidism and some 17 hyperthyroidism-to-ophthalmopathy patients. To explore V-J signatures that distinguish ophthalmopathy from hyperthyroidism, a discovery set of 100 patients was enrolled, made up of around 40 with ophthalmopathy and 55 to 65 with stable hyperthyroidism. For independent validation, a separate cohort was made up of approximately 18 hyperthyroidism patients plus 17 patients who later progressed from hyperthyroidism to ophthalmopathy. T-cell repertoires of thyroid tissue and blood were compared in 5 or 6 hyperthyroidism patients. Following sample collection, hyperthyroidism patients were given methimazole at a starting dose of 30 mg daily, and ophthalmopathy patients were given high-dose intravenous methylprednisolone.

Overall study outcomes, separate from this receptor: In validation, the model predicted ophthalmopathy progression with about 70% sensitivity and 72% to 80% specificity; 12 predicted patients were CT-confirmed with GO in a median of around 6 months. Sample size was not predetermined statistically, and investigators were not blinded to group allocation. Among expanded thyroid clonotypes with frequency above 0.001, most also showed up in blood, which suggests that blood repertoires may reflect the thyroid immune response. Ophthalmopathy was separated from stable hyperthyroidism by the 13-signature model with around 88% sensitivity and less than 82% specificity in cross-validation and with 80%/75% in the test set.

Ophthalmopathy patients were characterized by moderately to severely active disease, a Clinical Activity Score of at least 3, a NOSPECS grade of at least 4, and a disease duration under 3 months. Patients with other autoimmune diseases, uncontrolled infections, pregnancy or lactation were excluded from the study. Diagnosis was based on clinical symptoms, serum thyroxine, TRAb, thyroid ultrasound and orbital computed tomography. PBMCs were isolated from about 9 ml of fresh peripheral blood by Ficoll-Paque density gradient centrifugation. Total RNA was extracted using Trizol reagent, and RNA quality was checked on an Agilent 2100 Bioanalyzer. For repertoire sequencing, the TCR beta CDR3 regions were amplified from RNA transcripts. A first-round RT-PCR used HTBI primers with the Qiagen OneStep RT-PCR kit, followed by a second-round multiplex PCR, size selection and purification. Libraries were sequenced on an Illumina HiSeq2000 using paired-end 100 bp reads. Under the source paper's analysis protocol: Reads were processed with SOAPnuke, discarding reads with adapters, uncalled bases, mean Phred below 15, or no exact constant-primer or identifier match. COPE v1.2.5 was used to merge the high-quality paired reads. Each unique nucleotide sequence was treated as a clonotype, and MiTCR v1.1 was used to align the clonotypes to the IMGT TRB V, D and J references. Analysis was restricted to V-J combinations with a frequency above 0.0001, which covered 99% to 99.2% of repertoires. For each V-J combination, a TCR clonal expansion and chaos score was defined as F50 clonal expansion divided by the chaos observed in the TCRdist matrix. Welch's t-statistics and random forest were used to reduce features to 13 V-J combinations, which were fed into a naive Bayes classifier. The similarity between thyroid and blood repertoires was quantified using the Morisita-Horn index. TCRdb ran its own pipeline on the public reads, namely fastp trimming at Q25 and MiXCR clone calling, and kept in-frame beta chains. Each CDR3 protein appears once, grouped with its most common genes and DNA. For this entry, the V and J calls and clone size follow TCRdb and not the study's own pipeline. The sample contains about 340,000 distinct CDR3 sequences, 15% to 20% of them found a single time. Roughly an eighth of the sample lies in the top ten.

This clonotype was recorded many times. This receptor's antigen is unknown. Per-nucleotide qualities are absent, and no much larger clonotype sits a single base away. Trimming removed 3 bases from V and 0 bases from J, leaving 15 bases between the germline ends. Counted from cysteine to phenylalanine, this CDR3 has 16 amino acids. Only the CDR3 DNA stays, 48 bases, in frame from base 1. In the germline V gene, CDR1 corresponds to SGDLS and CDR2 to YYNGEE. What was sequenced was peripheral blood. The chain uses TRBV9 and TRBJ1-2, and perhaps TRBD1 as D gene, on 6 matching bases. This TCR derives from an adult man with Graves' ophthalmopathy. In nucleotide form, the sequence is TGTGCCAGCAGCGAGGGGGTCGAGGTTTCTAACTATGGCTACACCTTC. Its protein reads: CASSEGVEVSNYGYTF.